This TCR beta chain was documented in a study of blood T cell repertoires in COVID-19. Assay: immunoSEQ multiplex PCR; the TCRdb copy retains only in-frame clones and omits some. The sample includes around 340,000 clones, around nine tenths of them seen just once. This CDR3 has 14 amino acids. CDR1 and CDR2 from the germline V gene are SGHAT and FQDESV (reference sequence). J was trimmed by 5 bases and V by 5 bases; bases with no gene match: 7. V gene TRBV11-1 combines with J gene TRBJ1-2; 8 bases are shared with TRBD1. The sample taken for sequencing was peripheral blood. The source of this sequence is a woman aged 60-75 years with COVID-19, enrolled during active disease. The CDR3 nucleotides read TGTGCCAGCAGCCCGGACAGGGTTACTTATGGCTACACCTTC. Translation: CASSPDRVTYGYTF.